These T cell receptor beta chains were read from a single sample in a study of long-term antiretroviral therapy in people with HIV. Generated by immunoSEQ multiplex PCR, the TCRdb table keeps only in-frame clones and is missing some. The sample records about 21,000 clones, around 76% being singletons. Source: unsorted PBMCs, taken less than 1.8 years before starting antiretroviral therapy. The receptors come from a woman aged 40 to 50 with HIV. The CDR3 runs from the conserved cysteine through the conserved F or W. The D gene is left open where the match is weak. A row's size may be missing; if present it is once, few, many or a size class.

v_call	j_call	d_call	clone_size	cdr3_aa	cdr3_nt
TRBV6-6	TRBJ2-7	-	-	CASSPLSSYEQYF	TGTGCCAGCAGCCCTCTCAGCTCCTACGAGCAGTACTTC
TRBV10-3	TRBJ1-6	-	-	CAISENGGITYNSPLHF	TGTGCCATCAGTGAGAACGGAGGGATTACCTATAATTCACCCCTCCACTTT
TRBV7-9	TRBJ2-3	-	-	CASSPGGPTDTQYF	TGTGCCAGCAGCCCAGGGGGGCCCACAGATACGCAGTATTTT
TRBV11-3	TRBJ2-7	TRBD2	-	CASSPTSGRAKLSYEQYF	TGTGCCAGCAGCCCGACTAGCGGGAGGGCAAAATTATCCTACGAGCAGTACTTC
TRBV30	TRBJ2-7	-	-	CAWSVGHEQYF	TGTGCCTGGAGTGTAGGTCACGAGCAGTACTTC
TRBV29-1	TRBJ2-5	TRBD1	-	CSVAGTDQETQYF	TGCAGCGTGGCCGGGACAGACCAAGAGACCCAGTACTTC
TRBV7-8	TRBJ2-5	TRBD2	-	CASSTLAGAGETQYF	TGTGCCAGCAGTACTCTAGCGGGAGCCGGAGAGACCCAGTACTTC
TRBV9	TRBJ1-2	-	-	CASSSRHLTDYYGYTF	TGTGCCAGCAGCTCCCGACACCTGACAGATTACTATGGCTACACCTTC
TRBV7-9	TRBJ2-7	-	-	CASSFGTARDYEQYF	TGTGCCAGCAGCTTTGGGACCGCACGAGACTACGAGCAGTACTTC
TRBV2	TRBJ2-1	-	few	CASSADNIMTYNEQFF	TGTGCCAGCAGCGCGGACAATATTATGACCTACAATGAGCAGTTCTTC
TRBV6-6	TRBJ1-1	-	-	CASRSIDRKGEAFF	TGTGCCAGCAGAAGTATAGACAGGAAAGGCGAAGCTTTCTTT
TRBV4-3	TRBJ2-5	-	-	CASSEDSPLGVQETQYF	TGCGCCAGCAGCGAAGACAGTCCGCTGGGCGTCCAAGAGACCCAGTACTTC
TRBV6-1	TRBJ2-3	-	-	CASSARTATDTQYF	TGTGCCAGCAGTGCACGGACAGCCACAGATACGCAGTATTTT
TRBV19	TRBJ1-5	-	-	CASSILGPNQPQHF	TGTGCCAGTAGTATATTAGGCCCCAATCAGCCCCAGCATTTT
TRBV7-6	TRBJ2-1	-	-	CASSPGRGAINEQFF	TGTGCCAGCAGTCCCGGACGGGGGGCAATCAATGAGCAGTTCTTC
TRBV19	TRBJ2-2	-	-	CASTPTPGDGTGELFF	TGTGCCAGTACCCCGACTCCGGGGGATGGGACCGGGGAGCTGTTTTTT
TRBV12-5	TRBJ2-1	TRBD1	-	CASGSGQGSYNEQFF	TGTGCTAGTGGTTCGGGACAGGGCTCCTACAATGAGCAGTTCTTC
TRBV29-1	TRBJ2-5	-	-	CSVEMGETQYF	TGCAGCGTTGAAATGGGGGAGACCCAGTACTTC
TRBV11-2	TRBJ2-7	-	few	CASSFGQTSSYEQYF	TGTGCCAGCAGCTTCGGACAGACGAGCTCCTACGAGCAGTACTTC
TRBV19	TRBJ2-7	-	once	CASSIGPEQYF	TGTGCCAGTAGTATAGGTCCCGAGCAGTACTTC
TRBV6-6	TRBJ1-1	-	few	CASSYGGNTEAFF	TGTGCCAGCAGTTACGGGGGGAACACTGAAGCTTTCTTT
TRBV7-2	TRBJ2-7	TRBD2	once	CASSMSGGGGEQYF	TGTGCCAGCAGCATGTCCGGCGGGGGGGGCGAGCAGTACTTC
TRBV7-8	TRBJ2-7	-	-	CASSLARGSVPYEQYF	TGTGCCAGCAGCTTAGCCAGGGGTTCGGTTCCCTACGAGCAGTACTTC
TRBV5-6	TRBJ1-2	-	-	CASSFQGLVVSYGYTF	TGTGCCAGCAGCTTCCAGGGGTTGGTGGTTAGCTATGGCTACACCTTC
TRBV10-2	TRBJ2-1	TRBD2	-	CASSRTSGAYNEQFF	TGCGCCAGCAGCCGCACTAGCGGGGCCTACAATGAGCAGTTCTTC
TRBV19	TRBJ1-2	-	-	CASSKSRAEQGNTYYGYTF	TGTGCCAGTTCAAAAAGTAGAGCTGAACAGGGTAATACTTACTATGGCTACACCTTC
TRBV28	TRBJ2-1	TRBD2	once	CASTLAGGPINEQFF	TGTGCCAGCACCTTAGCGGGAGGGCCTATCAATGAGCAGTTCTTC
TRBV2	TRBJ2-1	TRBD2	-	CASTIKTSAYNEQFF	TGTGCCAGCACGATAAAGACTAGCGCCTACAATGAGCAGTTCTTC
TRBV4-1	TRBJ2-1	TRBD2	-	CASSQVAGDHANEQFF	TGCGCCAGCAGCCAAGTAGCGGGAGATCATGCCAATGAGCAGTTCTTC
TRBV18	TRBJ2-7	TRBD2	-	CASSPRTSGRTDSLEQYF	TGTGCCAGCTCACCCAGGACTAGCGGGCGGACTGACTCGTTGGAGCAGTACTTC
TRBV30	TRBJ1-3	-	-	CAWSVLFGNTIYF	TGTGCCTGGAGTGTACTTTTTGGAAACACCATATATTTT
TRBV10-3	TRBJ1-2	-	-	CAVPKMGNNIYGYTF	TGTGCCGTTCCTAAAATGGGAAACAACATCTATGGCTACACCTTC
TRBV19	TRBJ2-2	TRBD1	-	CASRVTGGSGELFF	TGTGCCAGTAGGGTGACAGGGGGATCCGGGGAGCTGTTTTTT
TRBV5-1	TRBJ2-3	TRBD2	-	CASSPRPAGGRAVADTQYF	TGCGCCAGCAGCCCCCGACCCGCGGGCGGGAGGGCCGTCGCAGATACGCAGTATTTT
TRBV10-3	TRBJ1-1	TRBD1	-	CAISTGAAEAFF	TGTGCCATCAGCACAGGGGCGGCTGAAGCTTTCTTT
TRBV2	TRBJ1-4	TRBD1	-	CASSERSGGFPNEKLFF	TGTGCCAGCAGTGAACGGTCAGGGGGCTTCCCTAATGAAAAACTGTTTTTT
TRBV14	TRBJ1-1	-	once	CASSQGVLREAFF	TGTGCCAGCAGCCAAGGGGTGTTAAGGGAAGCTTTCTTT
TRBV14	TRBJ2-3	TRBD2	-	CASSHSRTSGSRDTQYF	TGTGCCAGCAGCCACTCTCGGACTAGCGGGAGTAGGGATACGCAGTATTTT
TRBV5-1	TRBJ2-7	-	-	CASSQDSGSYEQYF	TGCGCCAGCAGCCAGGACAGCGGCTCCTACGAGCAGTACTTC
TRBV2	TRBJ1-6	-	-	CASSEREGGSYNSPLHF	TGTGCCAGCAGTGAAAGGGAGGGCGGATCCTATAATTCACCCCTCCACTTT
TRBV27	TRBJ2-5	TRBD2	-	CASREIAGGLRGTQYF	TGTGCCAGCAGGGAAATAGCGGGAGGGTTAAGGGGGACCCAGTACTTC
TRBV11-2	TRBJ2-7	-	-	CASSIGASYEQYF	TGTGCCAGCAGCATCGGGGCTTCCTACGAGCAGTACTTC
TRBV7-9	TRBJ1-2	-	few	CASSLAQGTAGYTF	TGTGCCAGCAGCTTAGCGCAGGGGACGGCTGGCTACACCTTC
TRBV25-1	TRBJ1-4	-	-	CASSESRVATNEKLFF	TGTGCCAGCAGTGAATCAAGAGTCGCAACTAATGAAAAACTGTTTTTT
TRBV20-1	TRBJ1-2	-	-	CSARPDYGYTF	TGCAGTGCTAGGCCTGACTATGGCTACACCTTC
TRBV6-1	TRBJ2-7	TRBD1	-	CASSEGWGQGYEQYF	TGTGCCAGCAGTGAAGGGTGGGGACAGGGCTACGAGCAGTACTTC
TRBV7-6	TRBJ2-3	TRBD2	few	CASSLLTSGSTDTQYF	TGTGCCAGCAGCCTTTTGACTAGCGGTAGCACAGATACGCAGTATTTT
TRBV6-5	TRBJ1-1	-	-	CASSYGATNTEAFF	TGTGCCAGCAGTTACGGTGCAACGAACACTGAAGCTTTCTTT
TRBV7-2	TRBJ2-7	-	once	CASSSPLGMLSYEQYF	TGTGCCAGCAGCTCCCCCCTGGGCATGTTAAGTTACGAGCAGTACTTC
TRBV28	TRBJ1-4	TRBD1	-	CASSLLPGQHNEKLFF	TGTGCCAGCAGTTTACTCCCGGGACAGCATAATGAAAAACTGTTTTTT
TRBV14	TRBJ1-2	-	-	CASSQLSYGYTF	TGTGCCAGCAGCCAGTTAAGCTATGGCTACACCTTC
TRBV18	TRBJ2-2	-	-	CASSPANTGELFF	TGTGCCAGCTCACCAGCAAACACCGGGGAGCTGTTTTTT
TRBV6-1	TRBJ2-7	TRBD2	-	CASSVWGGELANF	TGTGCCAGCAGTGTATGGGGGGGGGAGTTGGCAAACTTC
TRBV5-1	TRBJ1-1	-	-	CASSLAGGGTPEAFF	TGCGCCAGCAGCTTGGCCGGCGGAGGGACCCCTGAAGCTTTCTTT